Listed below are T cell receptor beta chains from one sample, sequenced in a study of cytomegalovirus exposure and HLA in healthy donors. This table comes from immunoSEQ multiplex PCR, and its TCRdb copy is limited to in-frame clones, with some not included. This table holds more than 45,000 clones. The sequenced sample consisted of PBMCs. These receptors were collected from a woman aged 55-75 years in good health and CMV-seropositive. Each CDR3 is given with its conserved first and last residue. The D gene is left open where the match is weak.

j_call d_call cdr3_length v_call cdr3_aa cdr3_nt
TRBJ2-7 - 15 TRBV6-5 CASSSPGTGAYEQYF TGTGCCAGCAGTTCCCCCGGGACGGGGGCCTACGAGCAGTACTTC
TRBJ2-1 - 15 TRBV9 CASSPRSESYNEQFF TGTGCCAGCAGCCCGCGGAGCGAGTCTTACAATGAGCAGTTCTTC
TRBJ2-2 TRBD1 13 TRBV7-2 CASSKQGAGELFF TGTGCCAGCAGCAAACAGGGGGCCGGGGAGCTGTTTTTT
TRBJ2-1 - 15 TRBV29-1 CSVENPGGRRNEQFF TGCAGCGTTGAAAACCCAGGGGGGCGCCGCAATGAGCAGTTCTTC
TRBJ1-1 - 14 TRBV5-1 CASRQGQANTEAFF TGCGCCAGCCGGCAGGGACAAGCGAACACTGAAGCTTTCTTT
TRBJ2-2 TRBD1 17 TRBV11-3 CASSYSGTGMNTGELFF TGTGCCAGCAGCTATTCAGGGACAGGGATGAACACCGGGGAGCTGTTTTTT
TRBJ1-2 TRBD1 16 TRBV6-1 CASSARDRFLHYGYTF TGTGCCAGCAGTGCCCGGGACAGATTTCTACATTATGGCTACACCTTC
TRBJ2-1 TRBD2 16 TRBV4-3 CVSRPGLAGAGDEQFF TGCGTCAGCAGACCCGGACTAGCGGGGGCGGGGGATGAGCAGTTCTTC
TRBJ2-7 - 14 TRBV4-1 CASSRFSGVYEQYF TGCGCCAGCAGCCGGTTCTCGGGGGTATACGAGCAGTACTTC
TRBJ2-7 - 16 TRBV6-5 CASSYSSVVSAYEQYF TGTGCCAGCAGTTACTCGTCGGTTGTGAGCGCCTACGAGCAGTACTTC
TRBJ1-2 TRBD1 14 TRBV19 CASSPDRGGYGYTF TGTGCCAGTAGCCCGGACAGGGGTGGCTATGGCTACACCTTC
TRBJ1-2 TRBD1 15 TRBV4-2 CASSQAGTGGLGYTF TGTGCCAGCAGCCAAGCCGGGACAGGGGGCCTGGGCTACACCTTC
TRBJ1-1 - 14 TRBV7-9 CASSFQGSYTEAFF TGTGCCAGCAGTTTCCAGGGTTCATACACTGAAGCTTTCTTT
TRBJ2-6 - 15 TRBV15 CATSRRASGANVLTF TGTGCCACCAGCAGGAGGGCGTCTGGGGCCAACGTCCTGACTTTC
TRBJ1-2 - 14 TRBV18 CASSPNRDHYGYTF TGTGCCAGCTCACCCAACAGGGACCACTATGGCTACACCTTC
TRBJ2-7 - 17 TRBV7-2 CASSLNSPGLIRGEQYF TGTGCCAGCAGTCTGAACTCCCCGGGTCTCATTAGAGGGGAGCAGTACTTC
TRBJ1-5 TRBD1 14 TRBV19 CASTGQGGNQPQHF TGTGCCAGTACGGGACAGGGAGGCAATCAGCCCCAGCATTTT
TRBJ2-7 TRBD1 16 TRBV11-2 CASSLDLGTGTYEQYF TGTGCCAGCAGCTTAGATCTCGGGACAGGGACTTACGAGCAGTACTTC
TRBJ1-1 TRBD1 14 TRBV5-1 CASSLDRGNTEAFF TGCGCCAGCAGCCTGGACAGGGGAAACACTGAAGCTTTCTTT
TRBJ2-5 TRBD2 14 TRBV5-1 CASRLAGDLETQYF TGCGCCAGTAGACTAGCGGGGGACCTAGAGACCCAGTACTTC
TRBJ1-5 - 15 TRBV10-2 CASSDWGTNNQPQHF TGCGCCAGCAGTGACTGGGGGACAAACAATCAGCCCCAGCATTTT
TRBJ1-2 TRBD1 12 TRBV9 CASRQQGGGYTF TGTGCCAGCAGACAACAGGGGGGGGGCTACACCTTC
TRBJ1-6 - 14 TRBV19 CASSTRQRDSPLHF TGTGCCAGTAGTACCAGACAGAGAGATTCACCCCTCCACTTT
TRBJ2-7 TRBD2 15 TRBV2 CASREGGGSAYEQYF TGTGCCAGCAGGGAAGGCGGGGGGAGCGCCTACGAGCAGTACTTC
TRBJ2-4 - 16 TRBV19 CASSIGQGGDKNIQYF TGTGCCAGTAGTATAGGGCAGGGAGGAGACAAAAACATTCAGTACTTC
TRBJ1-1 - 13 TRBV12-5 CASGLTDYTEAFF TGTGCTAGTGGTTTGACTGATTACACTGAAGCTTTCTTT
TRBJ2-7 TRBD1 16 TRBV27 CAFQGETDRGPYEQYF TGTGCCTTCCAAGGGGAGACCGACAGGGGCCCATACGAGCAGTACTTC
TRBJ2-2 - 15 TRBV4-2 CASSQDLRATGELFF TGTGCCAGCAGCCAAGACTTGAGGGCAACCGGGGAGCTGTTTTTT
TRBJ2-5 - 14 TRBV7-2 CASSPRQALETQYF TGTGCCAGCAGCCCTAGACAGGCATTAGAGACCCAGTACTTC
TRBJ1-2 - 15 TRBV27 CASSLFIEKGDGYTF TGTGCCAGCAGTTTGTTTATCGAGAAAGGGGATGGCTACACCTTC
TRBJ1-1 TRBD1 17 TRBV29-1 CSVGGDRAFKGHTEAFF TGCAGCGTTGGGGGAGACAGGGCCTTCAAGGGGCACACTGAAGCTTTCTTT
TRBJ2-5 TRBD2 15 TRBV10-3 CASRSGANFAETQYF TGTGCCTCGAGGAGCGGGGCGAATTTTGCAGAGACCCAGTACTTC
TRBJ1-1 - 16 TRBV7-8 CASSLVIGSMNTEAFF TGTGCCAGCAGCTTAGTAATCGGTTCTATGAACACTGAAGCTTTCTTT
TRBJ2-5 TRBD1 14 TRBV29-1 CSGERQGDAENQYF TGCAGCGGCGAACGACAGGGGGACGCAGAGAACCAGTACTTC
TRBJ1-1 - 15 TRBV29-1 CSVEDPRGRDTEAFF TGCAGCGTTGAAGATCCAAGGGGGAGGGACACTGAAGCTTTCTTT
TRBJ1-2 TRBD1 14 TRBV5-1 CASSPRQGGGGYTF TGCGCCAGCAGCCCCAGACAGGGGGGAGGTGGCTACACCTTC
TRBJ1-4 - 21 TRBV4-3 CASSQEVLLGRTSATNEKLFF TGCGCCAGCAGCCAAGAAGTGCTCCTAGGTCGGACAAGTGCAACTAATGAAAAACTGTTTTTT
TRBJ2-7 TRBD1 17 TRBV10-3 CAIRTGSPSGETGEQYF TGTGCCATCAGGACAGGGTCTCCATCCGGTGAAACGGGGGAGCAGTACTTC
TRBJ2-2 - 15 TRBV6-1 CASKNLDSVTGELFF TGTGCCAGCAAAAACCTGGACTCTGTCACCGGGGAGCTGTTTTTT
TRBJ2-2 - 14 TRBV10-1 CASSRRENTGELFF TGCGCCAGCAGTAGGAGGGAGAACACCGGGGAGCTGTTTTTT
TRBJ1-4 - 16 TRBV21-1 CASSTSRLRDREKLFF TGTGCCAGCAGCACATCCCGTTTGAGGGATCGGGAAAAACTGTTTTTT
TRBJ2-7 TRBD1 13 TRBV13 CASSRTGNYEQYF TGTGCCAGCAGCCGGACAGGGAACTACGAGCAGTACTTC
TRBJ1-5 - 14 TRBV4-2 CASSQDEEVEPQHF TGTGCCAGCAGCCAAGATGAAGAGGTTGAGCCCCAGCATTTT
TRBJ2-7 TRBD1 14 TRBV7-8 CASSSTGTGFEQYF TGTGCCAGCAGCTCAACCGGGACAGGGTTCGAGCAGTACTTC